Below, one T cell receptor beta chain is given with its context. Antigen unknown. This record comes from a study of identical twins. Study results and limitations: Shared out-of-frame alpha sequences (those common to twins) showed excess low generation probability.

MiXCR, run by TCRdb on the 5' RACE reads, gives a single entry per CDR3 protein. The sample holds 1,800,000 or so distinct CDR3 sequences, around 29% seen once. This CDR3 region has 15 residues. Germline V gives CDR1 MGHRA, CDR2 YSYEKL. V shed 0 bases and J 11 bases; nucleotides not matched to a gene: 10. This receptor was obtained from a newborn girl in good health. The V call is TRBV4-1, the J call TRBJ2-5; TRBD2 matches 9 bases. The sequenced sample consisted of cord blood. The CDR3 region has the DNA TGCGCCAGCAGCCAAGATGGATCTAGCGGGGATGAGCAGTACTTC. This sequence encodes CASSQDGSSGDEQYF.